This record covers a single T cell receptor (beta chain). The V end was cut by 5 bases, the J end by 1 base, with 12 bases between. The V gene's germline CDR1 is MRHNA and CDR2 SNTAGT. This CDR3 is built from 15 residues. The sample is drawn from a study of OX40 agonist ivuxolimab in advanced cancers. Across the study: Ivuxolimab, an antibody that agonizes OX40 (CD134), was administered to the patients. Treatment received earlier with anti-PD-1, anti-PD-L1 or anti-CTLA-4 agents was allowed, and around 40% had some.

Peripheral blood came from all dose cohorts at three timepoints. Assay: immunoSEQ multiplex PCR; the TCRdb copy retains only in-frame clones and omits some. The table has tens of thousands of clones, roughly 80% seen once; the top ten hold more than 1%. The starting material was CD4+ or CD8+ T cells sorted from blood, obtained in a trial of the OX40 agonist ivuxolimab. The V gene is TRBV6-4, the J gene TRBJ2-4; a possible D gene is TRBD1 (5 bases). The sequence was obtained from an adult with an advanced solid tumor such as melanoma, head and neck, liver or kidney cancer. The chain's CDR3 is CASSRNPGAKNIQYF. Written as DNA, the CDR3 is TGTGCCAGCAGTCGAAATCCAGGGGCCAAAAACATTCAGTACTTC.